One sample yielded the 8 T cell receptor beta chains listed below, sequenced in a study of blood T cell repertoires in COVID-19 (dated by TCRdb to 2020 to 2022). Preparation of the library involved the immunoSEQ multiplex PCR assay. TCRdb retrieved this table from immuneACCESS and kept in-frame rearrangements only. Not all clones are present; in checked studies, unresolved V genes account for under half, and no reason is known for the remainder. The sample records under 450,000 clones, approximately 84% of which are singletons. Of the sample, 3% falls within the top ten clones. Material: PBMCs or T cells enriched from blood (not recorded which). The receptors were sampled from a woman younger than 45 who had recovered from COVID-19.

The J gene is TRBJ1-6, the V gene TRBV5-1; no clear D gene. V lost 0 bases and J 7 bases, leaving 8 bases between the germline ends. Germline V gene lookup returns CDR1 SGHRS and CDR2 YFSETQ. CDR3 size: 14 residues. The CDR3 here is CASSLGEKNSPLHF. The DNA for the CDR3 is TGCGCCAGCAGCTTGGGAGAGAAAAATTCACCCCTCCACTTT.

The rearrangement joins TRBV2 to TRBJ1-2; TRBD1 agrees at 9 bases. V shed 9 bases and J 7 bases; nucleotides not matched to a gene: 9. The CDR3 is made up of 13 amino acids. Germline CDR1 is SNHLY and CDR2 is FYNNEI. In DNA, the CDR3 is TGTGCCAGATCCCCGGGACAGGGTCCTGGCTACACCTTC. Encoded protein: CARSPGQGPGYTF. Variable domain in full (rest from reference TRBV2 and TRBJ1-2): EPEVTQTPSHQVTQMGQEVILRCVPISNHLYFYWYRQILGQKVEFLVSFYNNEISEKSEIFDDQFSVERPDGSNFTLKIRSTKLEDSAMYFCARSPGQGPGYTFGSGTRLTVV.

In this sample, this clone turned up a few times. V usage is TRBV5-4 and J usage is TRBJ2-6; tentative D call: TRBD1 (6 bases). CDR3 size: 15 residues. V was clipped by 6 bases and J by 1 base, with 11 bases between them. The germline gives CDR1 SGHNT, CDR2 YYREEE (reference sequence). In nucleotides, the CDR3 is TGTGCCAGCAAGTCTAGGGGGTCTGGGGCCAACGTCCTGACTTTC. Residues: CASKSRGSGANVLTF. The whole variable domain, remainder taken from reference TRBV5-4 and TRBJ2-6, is ETGVTQSPTHLIKTRGQQVTLRCSSQSGHNTVSWYQQALGQGPQFIFQYYREEENGRGNFPPRFSGLQFPNYSSELNVNALELDDSALYLCASKSRGSGANVLTFGAGSRLTVL.

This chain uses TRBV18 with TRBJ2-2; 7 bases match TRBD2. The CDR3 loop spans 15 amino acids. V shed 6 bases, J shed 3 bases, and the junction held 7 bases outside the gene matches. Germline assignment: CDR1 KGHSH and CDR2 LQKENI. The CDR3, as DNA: TGTGCCAGCTCTATCAGGACTAGGGACACCGGGGAGCTGTTTTTT. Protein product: CASSIRTRDTGELFF.

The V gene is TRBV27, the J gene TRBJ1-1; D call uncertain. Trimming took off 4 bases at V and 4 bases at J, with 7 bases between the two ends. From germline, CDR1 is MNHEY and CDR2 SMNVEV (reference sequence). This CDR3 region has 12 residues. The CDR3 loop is CASSYSGTEAFF. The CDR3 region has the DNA TGTGCCAGCAGTTATTCGGGCACTGAAGCTTTCTTT.

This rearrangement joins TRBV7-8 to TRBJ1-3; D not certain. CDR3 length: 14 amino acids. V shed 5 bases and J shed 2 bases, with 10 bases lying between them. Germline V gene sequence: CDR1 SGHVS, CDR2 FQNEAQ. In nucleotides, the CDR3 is TGTGCCAGCAGCCCGGCGGGTCCTGGAAACACCATATATTTT. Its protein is CASSPAGPGNTIYF.

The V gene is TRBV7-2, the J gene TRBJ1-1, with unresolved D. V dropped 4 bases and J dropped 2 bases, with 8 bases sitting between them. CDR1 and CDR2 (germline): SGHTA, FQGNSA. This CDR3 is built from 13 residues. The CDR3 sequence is CASSSYINTEAFF. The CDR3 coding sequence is TGTGCCAGCAGCTCATACATAAACACTGAAGCTTTCTTT.

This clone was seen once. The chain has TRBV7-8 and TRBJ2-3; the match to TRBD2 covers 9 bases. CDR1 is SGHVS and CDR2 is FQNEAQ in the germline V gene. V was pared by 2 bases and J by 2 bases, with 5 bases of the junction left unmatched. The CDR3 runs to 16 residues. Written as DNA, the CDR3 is TGTGCCAGCAGCTTAAGAGGACTAGCGTCCACAGATACGCAGTATTTT. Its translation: CASSLRGLASTDTQYF.